This T cell receptor (beta chain) comes out of a study of blood T cell repertoires in COVID-19. The overall study: The origin of the acute and convalescent COVID-19 samples was the United States, Italy and Spain. From T cells, B-cell-depleted T cells, or PBMCs came the material, which was cDNA or gDNA.

This table comes from immunoSEQ multiplex PCR, and its TCRdb copy is limited to in-frame clones, with some not included. This sample yields 200,000 or so clones, of which around 77% are seen a single time; 15% to 20% belongs to the top ten. Sequenced input: peripheral blood. This sequence originates from a man aged 55 to 70 with active or convalescent COVID-19.

The CDR3 here is CASSQTANYGYTF. The CDR3 DNA reads TGTGCCAGCAGCCAGACAGCTAACTATGGCTACACCTTC. J is TRBJ1-2 and V is TRBV3-1 (or the pseudogene TRBV3-2); the D gene is possibly TRBD1 (5 bases). V shed 3 bases and J shed 0 bases, with 5 bases lying between them. The germline V gene has CDR1 LGHDT and CDR2 YNNKEL (reference sequence). CDR3 length equals 13 residues.